The present TCR beta chain was sequenced within a study of cytomegalovirus exposure and HLA in healthy donors. Study-wide results and caveats: Accurate predictions that matched the HLA-A and HLA-B alleles of most subjects were reportedly made from TCR beta sequences. HLA restriction was apparent for most CMV-associated TCR beta chains in a later analysis. The study flagged around 160 TCR beta chains as cytomegalovirus-associated.

Researchers ran the PCR with 60 Vbeta and 13 Jbeta primers. Profiling relied on immunoSEQ multiplex PCR, and the TCRdb table lists in-frame clones only, not all of them. The sample shows about 150,000 clones, over 75% of them seen only once. Concerning this clone: The antigen remains unidentified.

The V and J ends lost 0 bases and 7 bases respectively, with 11 bases between them. CDR1 and CDR2 from the germline V gene are SGHKS and YYEKEE (reference sequence). The CDR3 covers 13 residues. The sequence derives from a woman in her twenties or thirties in good health and CMV-seronegative. Sequenced material: PBMCs. The chain links TRBV5-5 to TRBJ2-7; D is uncertain. The CDR3 nucleotides read TGTGCCAGCAGCTTGGTCCAGGTTGGTGAGCAGTACTTC. Its translation is CASSLVQVGEQYF.